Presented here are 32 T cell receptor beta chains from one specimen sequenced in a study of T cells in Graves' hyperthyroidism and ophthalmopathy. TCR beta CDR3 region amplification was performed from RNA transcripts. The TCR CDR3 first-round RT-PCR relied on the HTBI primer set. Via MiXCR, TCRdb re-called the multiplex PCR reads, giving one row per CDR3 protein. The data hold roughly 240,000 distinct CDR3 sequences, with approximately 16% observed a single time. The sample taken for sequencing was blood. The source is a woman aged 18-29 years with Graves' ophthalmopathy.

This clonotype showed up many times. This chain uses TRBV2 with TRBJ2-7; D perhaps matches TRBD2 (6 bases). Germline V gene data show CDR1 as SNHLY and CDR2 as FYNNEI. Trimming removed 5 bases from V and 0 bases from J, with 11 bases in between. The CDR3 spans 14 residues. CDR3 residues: CASSTDGSSYEQYF. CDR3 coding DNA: TGTGCCAGCAGTACAGACGGGAGCTCCTACGAGCAGTACTTC.

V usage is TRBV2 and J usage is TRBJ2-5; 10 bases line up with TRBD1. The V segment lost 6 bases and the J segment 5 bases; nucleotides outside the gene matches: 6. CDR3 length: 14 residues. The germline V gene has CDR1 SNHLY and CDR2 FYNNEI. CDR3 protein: CASSTGTGDETQYF. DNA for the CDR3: TGTGCCAGCAGCACCGGGACAGGGGATGAGACCCAGTACTTC.

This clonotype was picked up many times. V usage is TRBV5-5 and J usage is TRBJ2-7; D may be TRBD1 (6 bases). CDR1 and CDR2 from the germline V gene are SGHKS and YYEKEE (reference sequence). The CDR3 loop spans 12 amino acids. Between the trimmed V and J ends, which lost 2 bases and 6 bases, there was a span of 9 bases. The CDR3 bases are TGTGCCAGCAGCTTTGGGACAAGCGAGCAGTACTTC. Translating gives CASSFGTSEQYF.

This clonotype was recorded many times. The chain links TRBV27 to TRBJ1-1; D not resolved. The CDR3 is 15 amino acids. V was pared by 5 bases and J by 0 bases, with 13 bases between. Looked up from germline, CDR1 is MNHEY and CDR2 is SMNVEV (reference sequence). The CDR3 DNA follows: TGTGCCAGCAGTCCGGATGGGCTAGTGAACACTGAAGCTTTCTTT. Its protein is CASSPDGLVNTEAFF.

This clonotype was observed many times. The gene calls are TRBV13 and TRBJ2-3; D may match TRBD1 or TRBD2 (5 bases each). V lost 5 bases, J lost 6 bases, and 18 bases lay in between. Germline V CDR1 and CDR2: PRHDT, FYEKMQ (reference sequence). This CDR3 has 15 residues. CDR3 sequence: CASSPRGEPLDTQYF. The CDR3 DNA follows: TGTGCCAGCAGCCCCCGAGGGGAGCCTCTGGATACGCAGTATTTT.

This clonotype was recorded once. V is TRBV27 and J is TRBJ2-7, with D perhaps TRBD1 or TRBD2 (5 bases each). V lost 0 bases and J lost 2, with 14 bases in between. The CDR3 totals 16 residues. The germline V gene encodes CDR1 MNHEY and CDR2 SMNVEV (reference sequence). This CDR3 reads CASSLSSRDRPYEQYF. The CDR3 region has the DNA TGTGCCAGCAGTTTATCTAGCCGGGACCGCCCCTACGAGCAGTACTTC.

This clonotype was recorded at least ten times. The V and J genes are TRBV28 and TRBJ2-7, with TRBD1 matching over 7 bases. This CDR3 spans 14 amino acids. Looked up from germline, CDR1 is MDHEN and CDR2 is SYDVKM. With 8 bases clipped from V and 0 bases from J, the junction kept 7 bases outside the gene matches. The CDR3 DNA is TGTGCCAGCGAAGAGGGACAGAGCTCCTACGAGCAGTACTTC. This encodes CASEEGQSSYEQYF.

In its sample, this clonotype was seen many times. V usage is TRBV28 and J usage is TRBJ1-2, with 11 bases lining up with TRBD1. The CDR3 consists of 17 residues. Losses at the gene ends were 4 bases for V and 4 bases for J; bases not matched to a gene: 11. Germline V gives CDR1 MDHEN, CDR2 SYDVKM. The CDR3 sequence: CASSSPGQGDLGYGYTF. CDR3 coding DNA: TGTGCCAGCAGTTCCCCGGGACAGGGGGATCTGGGCTATGGCTACACCTTC.

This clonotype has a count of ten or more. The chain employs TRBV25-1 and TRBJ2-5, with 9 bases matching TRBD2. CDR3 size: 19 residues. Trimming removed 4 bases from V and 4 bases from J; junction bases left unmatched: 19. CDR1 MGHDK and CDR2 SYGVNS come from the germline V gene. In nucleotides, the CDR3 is TGTGCCAGCAGTGCGAAATCCTCCTCCTGGCGGGAGGGCGGAGAGACCCAGTACTTC. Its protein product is CASSAKSSSWREGGETQYF.

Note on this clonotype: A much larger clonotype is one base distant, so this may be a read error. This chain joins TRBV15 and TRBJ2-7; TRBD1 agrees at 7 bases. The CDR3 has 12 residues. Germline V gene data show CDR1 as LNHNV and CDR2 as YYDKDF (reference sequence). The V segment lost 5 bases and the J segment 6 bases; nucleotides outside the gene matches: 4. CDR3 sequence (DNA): TGTGCCACCAGCGAGCACAGGGGCGAGCAGTACTTC. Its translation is CATSEHRGEQYF.

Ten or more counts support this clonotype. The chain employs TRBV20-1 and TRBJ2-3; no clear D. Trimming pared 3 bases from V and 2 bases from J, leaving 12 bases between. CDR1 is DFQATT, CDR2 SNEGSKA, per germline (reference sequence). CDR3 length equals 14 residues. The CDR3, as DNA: TGCAGTGCTAGCGCGGACGGCTCCACAGATACGCAGTATTTT. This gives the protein CSASADGSTDTQYF.

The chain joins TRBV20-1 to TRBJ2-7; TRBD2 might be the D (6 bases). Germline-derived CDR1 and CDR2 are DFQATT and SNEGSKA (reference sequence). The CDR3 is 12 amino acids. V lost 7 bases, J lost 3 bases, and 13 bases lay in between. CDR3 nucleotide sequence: TGCAGTGTTGGGGGGACTTACTACGAGCAGTACTTC. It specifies CSVGGTYYEQYF.

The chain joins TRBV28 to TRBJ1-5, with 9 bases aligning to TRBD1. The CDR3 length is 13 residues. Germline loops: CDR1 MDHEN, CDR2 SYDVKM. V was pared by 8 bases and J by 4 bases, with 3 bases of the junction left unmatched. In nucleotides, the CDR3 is TGTGCCAGCTTAGGGACAGGGAATCAGCCCCAGCATTTT. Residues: CASLGTGNQPQHF.

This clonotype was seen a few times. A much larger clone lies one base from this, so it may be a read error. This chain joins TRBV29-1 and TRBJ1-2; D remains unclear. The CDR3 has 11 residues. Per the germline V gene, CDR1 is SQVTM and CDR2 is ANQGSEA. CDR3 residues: CGPTANYGYTF. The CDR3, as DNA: TGCGGGCCAACTGCTAACTATGGCTACACCTTC. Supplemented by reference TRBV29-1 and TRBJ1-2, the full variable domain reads SAVISQKPSRDICQRGTSLTIQCQVDSQVTMMFWYRQQPGQSLTLIATANQGSEATYESGFVIDKFPISRPNLTFSTLTVSNMSPEDSSIYLCGPTANYGYTFGSGTRLTVV.

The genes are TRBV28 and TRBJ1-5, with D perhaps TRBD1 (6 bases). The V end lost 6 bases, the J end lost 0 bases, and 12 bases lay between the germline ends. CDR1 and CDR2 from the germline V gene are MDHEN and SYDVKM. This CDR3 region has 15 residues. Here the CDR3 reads CASSPGQYSNQPQHF. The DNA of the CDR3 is TGTGCCAGCAGCCCTGGACAGTATAGCAATCAGCCCCAGCATTTT.

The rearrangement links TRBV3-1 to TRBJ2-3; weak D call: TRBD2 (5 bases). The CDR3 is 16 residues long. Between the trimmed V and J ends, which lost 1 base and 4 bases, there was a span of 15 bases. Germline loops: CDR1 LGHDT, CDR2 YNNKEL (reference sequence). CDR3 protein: CASSQGLPPPPDTQYF. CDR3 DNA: TGTGCCAGCAGCCAAGGACTACCTCCCCCCCCAGATACGCAGTATTTT.

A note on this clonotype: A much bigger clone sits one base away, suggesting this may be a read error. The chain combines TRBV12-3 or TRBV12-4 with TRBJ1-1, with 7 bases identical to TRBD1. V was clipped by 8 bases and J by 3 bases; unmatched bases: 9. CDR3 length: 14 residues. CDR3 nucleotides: TGTGCCAGCGGTTCCACAGGGGTGCACACTGAAGCTTTCTTT. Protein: CASGSTGVHTEAFF.

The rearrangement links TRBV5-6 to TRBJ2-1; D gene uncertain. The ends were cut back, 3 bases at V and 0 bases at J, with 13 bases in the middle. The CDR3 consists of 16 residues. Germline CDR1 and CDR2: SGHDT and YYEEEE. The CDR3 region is CASSSAEKSSYNEQFF. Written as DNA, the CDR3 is TGTGCCAGCAGCTCGGCGGAGAAGAGCTCCTACAATGAGCAGTTCTTC.

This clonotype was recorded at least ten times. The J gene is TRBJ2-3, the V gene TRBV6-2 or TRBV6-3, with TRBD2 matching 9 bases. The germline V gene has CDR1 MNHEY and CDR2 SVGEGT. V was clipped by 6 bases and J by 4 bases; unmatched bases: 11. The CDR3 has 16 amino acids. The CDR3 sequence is CASSLAGFKSADTQYF. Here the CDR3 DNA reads TGTGCCAGCAGCCTAGCGGGGTTTAAGTCCGCAGATACGCAGTATTTT.

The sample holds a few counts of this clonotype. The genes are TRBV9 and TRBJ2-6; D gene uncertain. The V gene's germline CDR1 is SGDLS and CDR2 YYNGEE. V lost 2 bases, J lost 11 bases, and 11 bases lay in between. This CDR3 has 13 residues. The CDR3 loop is CASSVNGNHVLTF. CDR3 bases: TGTGCCAGCAGCGTTAACGGAAACCACGTCCTGACTTTC.

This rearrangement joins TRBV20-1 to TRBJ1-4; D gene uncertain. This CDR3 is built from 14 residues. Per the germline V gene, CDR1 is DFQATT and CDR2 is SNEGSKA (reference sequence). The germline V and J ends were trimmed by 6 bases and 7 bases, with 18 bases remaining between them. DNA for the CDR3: TGCAGTGCGCCCATTCAAGGGAAGCCTGAAAAACTGTTTTTT. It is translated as CSAPIQGKPEKLFF.

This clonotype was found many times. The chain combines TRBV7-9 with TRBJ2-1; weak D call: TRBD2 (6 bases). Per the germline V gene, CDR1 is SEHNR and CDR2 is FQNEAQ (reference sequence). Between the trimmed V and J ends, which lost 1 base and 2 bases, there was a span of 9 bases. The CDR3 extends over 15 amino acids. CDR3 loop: CASSLVAGPYNEQFF. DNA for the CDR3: TGTGCCAGCAGCTTAGTGGCGGGACCCTACAATGAGCAGTTCTTC.

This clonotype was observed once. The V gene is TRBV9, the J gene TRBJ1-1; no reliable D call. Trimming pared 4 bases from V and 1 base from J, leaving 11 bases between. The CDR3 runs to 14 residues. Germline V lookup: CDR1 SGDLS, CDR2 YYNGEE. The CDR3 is CASSLAMENTEAFF. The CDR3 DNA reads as TGTGCCAGCAGCTTGGCCATGGAGAACACTGAAGCTTTCTTT.

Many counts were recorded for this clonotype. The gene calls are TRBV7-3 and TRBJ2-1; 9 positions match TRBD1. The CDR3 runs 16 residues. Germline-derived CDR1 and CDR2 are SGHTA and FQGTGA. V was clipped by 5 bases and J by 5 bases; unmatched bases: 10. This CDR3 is CASSPQNRGRNNEQFF. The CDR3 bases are TGTGCCAGCAGCCCCCAAAACAGGGGGCGCAACAATGAGCAGTTCTTC.

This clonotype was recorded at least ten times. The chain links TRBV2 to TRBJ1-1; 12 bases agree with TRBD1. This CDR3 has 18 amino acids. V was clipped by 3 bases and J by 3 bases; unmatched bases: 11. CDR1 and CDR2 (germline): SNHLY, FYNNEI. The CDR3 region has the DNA TGTGCCAGCAGTGATTCTCCGGGACAGGGGGCTGGTTACACTGAAGCTTTCTTT. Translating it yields CASSDSPGQGAGYTEAFF.

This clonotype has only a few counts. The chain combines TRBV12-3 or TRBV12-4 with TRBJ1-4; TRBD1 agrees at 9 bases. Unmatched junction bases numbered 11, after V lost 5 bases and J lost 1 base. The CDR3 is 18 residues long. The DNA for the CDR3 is TGTGCCAGCAGTCAAACAGGGGGCGGATTGGGAACTAATGAAAAACTGTTTTTT. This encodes CASSQTGGGLGTNEKLFF.

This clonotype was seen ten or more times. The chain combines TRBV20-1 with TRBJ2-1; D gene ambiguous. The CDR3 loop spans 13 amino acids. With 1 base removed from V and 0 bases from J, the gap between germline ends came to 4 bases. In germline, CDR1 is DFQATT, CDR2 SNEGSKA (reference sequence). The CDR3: CSARGDSYNEQFF. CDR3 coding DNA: TGCAGTGCTAGAGGGGACTCCTACAATGAGCAGTTCTTC.

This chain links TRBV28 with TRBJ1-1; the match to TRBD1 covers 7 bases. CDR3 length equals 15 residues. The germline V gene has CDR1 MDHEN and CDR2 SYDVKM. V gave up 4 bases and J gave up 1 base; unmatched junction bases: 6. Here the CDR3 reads CASSSLGTENTEAFF. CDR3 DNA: TGTGCCAGCAGTTCTCTCGGGACAGAGAACACTGAAGCTTTCTTT.

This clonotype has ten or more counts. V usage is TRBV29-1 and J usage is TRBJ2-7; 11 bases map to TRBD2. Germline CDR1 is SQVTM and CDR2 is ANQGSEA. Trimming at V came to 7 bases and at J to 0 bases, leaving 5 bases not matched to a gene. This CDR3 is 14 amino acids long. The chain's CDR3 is CSAGTSGYSYEQYF. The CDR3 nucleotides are TGCAGCGCCGGGACTAGCGGATACTCCTACGAGCAGTACTTC.

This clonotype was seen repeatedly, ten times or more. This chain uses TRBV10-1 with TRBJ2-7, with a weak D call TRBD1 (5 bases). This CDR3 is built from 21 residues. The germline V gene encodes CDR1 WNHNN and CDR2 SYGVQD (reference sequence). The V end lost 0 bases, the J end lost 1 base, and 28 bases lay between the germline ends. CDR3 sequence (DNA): TGCGCCAGCAGTGAGTCCTTCCTCACACCCCTCAGGGCCCCTATTTCCTACGAGCAGTACTTC. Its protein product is CASSESFLTPLRAPISYEQYF.

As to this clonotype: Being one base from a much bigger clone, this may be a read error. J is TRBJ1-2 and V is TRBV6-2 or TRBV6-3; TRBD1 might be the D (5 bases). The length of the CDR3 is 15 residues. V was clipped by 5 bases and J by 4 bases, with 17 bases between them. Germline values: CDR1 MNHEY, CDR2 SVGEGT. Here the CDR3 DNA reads TGTGCCAGCAGTGGAGGGCAGGGCGGAGCCTATGGCTACACCTTC. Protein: CASSGGQGGAYGYTF.

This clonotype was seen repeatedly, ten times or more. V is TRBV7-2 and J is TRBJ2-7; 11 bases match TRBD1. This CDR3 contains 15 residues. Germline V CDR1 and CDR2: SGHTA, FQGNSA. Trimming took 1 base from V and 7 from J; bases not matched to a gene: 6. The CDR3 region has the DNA TGTGCCAGCAGCTTAGTTTCCGGGACAGGGGGGGAGCAGTACTTC. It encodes CASSLVSGTGGEQYF.